The 15 T cell receptor beta chains listed next were all sequenced from one sample in a study of OX40 agonist ivuxolimab in advanced cancers. Sequenced by immunoSEQ multiplex PCR; TCRdb stores in-frame clones only, minus some. The data hold roughly 60,000 clones, with around 85% observed a single time. The material sequenced was CD4+ or CD8+ T cells sorted from blood, taken in a trial of the OX40 agonist ivuxolimab. The origin of the receptors is an adult with an advanced solid tumor such as melanoma, head and neck, liver or kidney cancer.

In DNA, the CDR3 is TGCGCCAGCACCCGCGGGGATAGCACAGATACGCAGTATTTT. It yields the protein CASTRGDSTDTQYF. The rearrangement links TRBV5-1 to TRBJ2-3; the D gene is possibly TRBD2 (6 bases). V gave up 6 bases and J gave up 0 bases, with 11 bases separating them. CDR3 length: 14 amino acids. The germline V gene encodes CDR1 SGHRS and CDR2 YFSETQ.

The chain recombines TRBV5-4 with TRBJ2-7; possibly TRBD1 for D (5 bases). V was cut by 0 bases and J by 7 bases, with 8 bases left in between. The CDR3 loop spans 12 amino acids. CDR1 is SGHNT, CDR2 YYREEE, per germline (reference sequence). The CDR3 coding sequence is TGTGCCAGCAGCTTGGACGCAGGGGAGCAGTACTTC. It yields the protein CASSLDAGEQYF. The whole variable domain, remainder taken from reference TRBV5-4 and TRBJ2-7, is ETGVTQSPTHLIKTRGQQVTLRCSSQSGHNTVSWYQQALGQGPQFIFQYYREEENGRGNFPPRFSGLQFPNYSSELNVNALELDDSALYLCASSLDAGEQYFGPGTRLTVT.

Worth noting for this clone: This specimen includes other DNA sequences encoding the same CDR3. The chain has TRBV16 and TRBJ1-5, with D perhaps matching TRBD1 (6 bases). Germline V gene sequence: CDR1 KGHSY, CDR2 FQNENV. Trimming removed 0 bases from V and 1 base from J, with 7 bases in between. The CDR3 is made up of 15 amino acids. DNA of the CDR3: TGTGCCAGCAGCCAATCTGGACAGAGCAATCAGCCCCAGCATTTT. It encodes CASSQSGQSNQPQHF.

The chain joins TRBV13 to TRBJ2-7; no reliable D call. Germline assignment: CDR1 PRHDT and CDR2 FYEKMQ (reference sequence). The V gene lost 4 bases and the J gene lost 7 bases, with 17 bases spanning the gap. This CDR3 has 14 residues. CDR3 amino acids: CASSSSSALGEQYF. The CDR3 bases are TGTGCCAGCAGCTCCAGCAGCGCCCTTGGGGAGCAGTACTTC.

This sequence joins TRBV6-5 and TRBJ1-2; D unclear. Looked up from germline, CDR1 is MNHEY and CDR2 is SVGAGI. Trimming removed 5 bases from V and 2 bases from J, with 12 bases in between. CDR3 size: 14 residues. CDR3 loop: CASSLPGQNYGYTF. For the CDR3, the DNA is TGTGCCAGCAGTCTTCCCGGGCAGAACTATGGCTACACCTTC.

The chain recombines TRBV13 with TRBJ1-6; 7 nucleotides match TRBD1. The CDR3 is 17 amino acids. The V gene's germline CDR1 is PRHDT and CDR2 FYEKMQ (reference sequence). V lost 5 bases and J lost 0; bases outside the gene matches: 7. CDR3 in DNA: TGTGCCAGCAGCACCTGGACAGGACGCTCCTATAATTCACCCCTCCACTTT. Protein product: CASSTWTGRSYNSPLHF.

This rearrangement joins TRBV19 to TRBJ2-7; D is uncertain. The CDR3 has 15 residues. Germline assignment: CDR1 LNHDA and CDR2 SQIVND (reference sequence). The V gene lost 2 bases and the J gene lost 2 bases, with 13 bases spanning the gap. In DNA, the CDR3 is TGTGCCAGTAGTATAAGGCAGGTACCCCCCTACGAGCAGTACTTC. It is translated as CASSIRQVPPYEQYF. The complete variable domain, with remaining parts taken from reference TRBV19 and TRBJ2-7, reads DGGITQSPKYLFRKEGQNVTLSCEQNLNHDAMYWYRQDPGQGLRLIYYSQIVNDFQKGDIAEGYSVSREKKESFPLTVTSAQKNPTAFYLCASSIRQVPPYEQYFGPGTRLTVT.

This chain links TRBV11-2 with TRBJ1-5; D gene uncertain. The CDR3 runs to 14 residues. The germline V gene encodes CDR1 SGHAT and CDR2 FQNNGV. V was cut by 0 bases and J by 0 bases, with 3 bases left in between. Written as DNA, the CDR3 is TGTGCCAGCAGCTTAGAGGGTAGCAATCAGCCCCAGCATTTT. Protein sequence: CASSLEGSNQPQHF.

For the CDR3, the DNA is TGTGCCAGCTCAACCTCTAGCGGGAGGGAGACAGATACGCAGTATTTT. It yields the protein CASSTSSGRETDTQYF. The gene calls are TRBV18 and TRBJ2-3, with 12 nucleotides matching TRBD2. The CDR3 has 16 amino acids. The germline CDR1 and CDR2 sequences are KGHSH and LQKENI. After removal of 5 bases from V and 3 bases from J, the junction contained 6 bases not matched to a gene.

The chain is built from TRBV2 and TRBJ2-5, with 7 bases identical to TRBD1. Per germline, CDR1 SNHLY and CDR2 FYNNEI. After removal of 6 bases from V and 1 base from J, the junction contained 2 bases not matched to a gene. The CDR3 is 13 amino acids. The CDR3 reads CASRGQFQETQYF. In nucleotides, the CDR3 is TGTGCCAGCAGGGGACAGTTCCAAGAGACCCAGTACTTC.

The chain carries TRBV27 and TRBJ2-5; possibly TRBD1 for D (6 bases). The CDR3 covers 17 residues. The V gene lost 1 base and the J gene lost 2 bases, with 17 bases spanning the gap. CDR1 and CDR2 from the germline V gene are MNHEY and SMNVEV (reference sequence). CDR3 in amino acids: CASSLYPPRGNQETQYF. The CDR3 region has the DNA TGTGCCAGCAGTTTATATCCCCCAAGGGGGAATCAAGAGACCCAGTACTTC.

V gene TRBV30 combines with J gene TRBJ1-2; D is unclear. Germline V gene sequence: CDR1 GTSNPN, CDR2 SVGIG (reference sequence). The CDR3 consists of 12 residues. The germline V and J ends were trimmed by 4 bases and 1 base, with 7 bases remaining between them. This CDR3 is CAWTDFNYGYTF. CDR3 nucleotide sequence: TGTGCCTGGACAGACTTTAACTATGGCTACACCTTC.

To note about this clone: Germline is not matched at one junction end, which may reflect a read error. This chain links TRBV5-4 with TRBJ1-1; perhaps TRBD1 as D (5 bases). CDR3 size: 14 residues. Germline V CDR1 and CDR2: SGHNT, YYREEE (reference sequence). This chain's CDR3 is CAGSRSTVGTEAFF. The DNA for the CDR3 is TGTGCCGGCAGCAGGTCGACAGTCGGAACTGAAGCTTTCTTT.

V usage is TRBV28 and J usage is TRBJ1-2; D not resolved. CDR3 length: 12 residues. The germline V gene encodes CDR1 MDHEN and CDR2 SYDVKM. V was pared by 7 bases and J by 3 bases, with 9 bases between. In DNA form, the CDR3 reads TGTGCCAGCATGCGGGTCGACTATGGCTACACCTTC. Its protein is CASMRVDYGYTF.

This chain links TRBV15 with TRBJ2-3, with 8 bases fitting TRBD2. The germline gives CDR1 LNHNV, CDR2 YYDKDF (reference sequence). There are 17 residues in the CDR3. Trimming at V came to 0 bases and at J to 2 bases, leaving 7 bases not matched to a gene. CDR3 amino acids: CATSRDHRGGATDTQYF. DNA for the CDR3: TGTGCCACCAGCAGAGATCATCGGGGGGGGGCCACAGATACGCAGTATTTT. Full variable domain (rest looked up from reference TRBV15 and TRBJ2-3): DAMVIQNPRYQVTQFGKPVTLSCSQTLNHNVMYWYQQKSSQAPKLLFHYYDKDFNNEADTPDNFQSRRPNTSFCFLDIRSPGLGDTAMYLCATSRDHRGGATDTQYFGPGTRLTVL.